The 13 T cell receptor beta chains in this list originate from one sample, sequenced in a study of PD-L1 blockade in urothelial cancer. As for time point: peripheral blood 6 weeks after treatment start. Data came from immunoSEQ multiplex PCR; TCRdb stores just in-frame clones and leaves some out. The sample records nearly 45,000 clones, about four fifths being singletons. Material: PBMCs, obtained around atezolizumab (anti-PD-L1) treatment. Source of these receptors: a man in his fifties or sixties with urothelial cancer.

V usage is TRBV7-2 and J usage is TRBJ1-2; the match to TRBD1 covers 11 bases. V lost 5 bases, J lost 8 bases, and 4 bases stayed unmatched. Germline CDR1 is SGHTA and CDR2 is FQGNSA. CDR3 size: 13 residues. CDR3 sequence: CASSPGQGVGYTF. The CDR3 bases are TGTGCCAGCAGCCCGGGACAGGGGGTGGGCTACACCTTC.

CDR3 coding DNA: TGTGCCAGTAGTATCACAGCCTCCTACGAGCAGTACTTC. Residues: CASSITASYEQYF. V and J are TRBV19 and TRBJ2-7, with D hard to call. V was trimmed by 3 bases and J by 0 bases, leaving 6 bases between them. The length of the CDR3 is 13 residues. Germline V CDR1 and CDR2: LNHDA, SQIVND (reference sequence).

V and J are TRBV19 and TRBJ2-1; 7 bases fit TRBD1. This CDR3 contains 14 residues. Losses at the gene ends were 4 bases for V and 4 bases for J; bases not matched to a gene: 4. Germline CDR1 reads LNHDA; CDR2 reads SQIVND (reference sequence). CDR3 protein: CASSTGQPYNEQFF. The CDR3 DNA reads TGTGCCAGTAGTACGGGACAGCCGTACAATGAGCAGTTCTTC.

Only a few counts were recorded for this clone. This chain links TRBV7-6 with TRBJ1-1; no clear D gene. V was shortened by 1 base and J by 7 bases, with 10 bases between the two germline ends. Germline V gene data show CDR1 as SGHVS and CDR2 as FNYEAQ. The CDR3 totals 13 residues. CDR3 sequence: CASSLVLGSEAFF. CDR3 DNA: TGTGCCAGCAGCTTAGTGCTGGGGAGTGAAGCTTTCTTT.

The genes are TRBV6-6 and TRBJ1-1; 7 positions agree with TRBD1. From germline, CDR1 is MNHNY and CDR2 SVGAGI (reference sequence). V lost 10 bases and J lost 1; bases outside the gene matches: 6. This CDR3 has 13 amino acids. CDR3 in DNA: TGTGCCACAGGGACAGATTCGAACACTGAAGCTTTCTTT. Its translation is CATGTDSNTEAFF.

The rearrangement joins TRBV4-2 to TRBJ2-7, with 10 positions matching TRBD1. The CDR3 has 15 residues. Germline V gives CDR1 LGHNA, CDR2 YNFKEQ. V was clipped by 0 bases and J by 6 bases; unmatched bases: 5. CDR3 region: CASSQDGTGVSEQYF. The CDR3 DNA follows: TGTGCCAGCAGCCAAGATGGGACAGGGGTAAGCGAGCAGTACTTC.

V and J are TRBV7-2 and TRBJ1-1; the match to TRBD1 covers 9 bases. CDR3 size: 15 residues. The ends lost 4 bases at V and 2 bases at J; junction bases unmatched: 5. Germline-derived CDR1 and CDR2 are SGHTA and FQGNSA. The chain's CDR3 is CASSSQGASNTEAFF. In DNA, the CDR3 is TGTGCCAGCAGCTCACAGGGGGCATCTAACACTGAAGCTTTCTTT.

This sequence joins TRBV28 and TRBJ2-7; 10 bases match TRBD1. CDR1 and CDR2 from the germline V gene are MDHEN and SYDVKM. The CDR3 has 15 amino acids. J lost 3 bases, V lost 4 bases, and 6 bases had no gene match. The CDR3 DNA reads TGTGCCAGCAGTTCCCCGGGACAGGGGATCTACGAGCAGTACTTC. This encodes CASSSPGQGIYEQYF.

The chain combines TRBV6-5 with TRBJ1-2; 7 bases fit TRBD1. The germline V gene encodes CDR1 MNHEY and CDR2 SVGAGI. This CDR3 region has 14 residues. V trimming: 2 bases; J trimming: 6 bases; junction bases outside the gene matches: 6. The CDR3 reads CASSYRGLQDGYTF. For the CDR3, the DNA is TGTGCCAGCAGTTACAGGGGGCTCCAGGATGGCTACACCTTC.

This clone has only one observation. J is TRBJ2-7 and V is TRBV7-6, with D perhaps matching TRBD2 (5 bases). Trimming shortened V by 5 bases and J by 6 bases, and 14 bases separated the two germline ends. This CDR3 contains 13 residues. Germline values: CDR1 SGHVS, CDR2 FNYEAQ. The CDR3: CASSAGGGLEQYF. The CDR3 nucleotides are TGTGCCAGCAGCGCAGGTGGCGGGCTCGAGCAGTACTTC.

The V gene is TRBV27, the J gene TRBJ2-7; the D gene is possibly TRBD2 (5 bases). The CDR3 has 15 amino acids. V lost 3 bases to trimming and J lost 0 bases, with 12 bases between them. Germline V gives CDR1 MNHEY, CDR2 SMNVEV (reference sequence). The CDR3 DNA sequence: TGTGCCAGCAGTTTTGGACTGGGGAACTCCTACGAGCAGTACTTC. This translates into CASSFGLGNSYEQYF.

The rearrangement links TRBV19 to TRBJ2-6, with D hard to call. The ends were cut back, 7 bases at V and 1 base at J, with 11 bases in the middle. This CDR3 region has 15 residues. The germline CDR1 and CDR2 sequences are LNHDA and SQIVND (reference sequence). CDR3 nucleotides: TGTGCCAGTACCCCCCGGGTTTCTGGGGCCAACGTCCTGACTTTC. It specifies CASTPRVSGANVLTF.

The CDR3 DNA reads as TGTGCCAGCAGCCCGGGGGGGACTGGGGCCAACGTCCTGACTTTC. The encoded protein is CASSPGGTGANVLTF. This chain joins TRBV5-4 and TRBJ2-6; 8 positions match TRBD2. J was trimmed by 2 bases and V by 4 bases; bases with no gene match: 2. CDR3 length equals 15 residues. Germline values: CDR1 SGHNT, CDR2 YYREEE (reference sequence).